What follows are 29 T cell receptor beta chains derived from one specimen sequenced in a study of response to subunit inactivated influenza vaccine. MiXCR, applied by TCRdb to the RT-PCR reads, yields one record per CDR3 protein. The sample lists some 640,000 distinct CDR3 sequences, approximately 15% occurring once. This material consisted of PBMCs from blood, taken 14 to 15 days before vaccination. These TCRs come from a man in his fifties or sixties who received an inactivated influenza vaccine.

At least ten counts were recorded for this clonotype. The chain's CDR3 is CASSPGPRAQYF. The CDR3 coding sequence is TGTGCCAGCAGCCCAGGCCCAAGGGCGCAGTATTTT. The rearrangement links TRBV12-3 or TRBV12-4 to TRBJ2-3; no definite D call. CDR3 size: 12 residues. V was clipped by 6 bases and J by 10 bases, with 14 bases between them.

The chain has TRBV19 and TRBJ1-1; D unclear. CDR3 size: 15 residues. Germline loops: CDR1 LNHDA, CDR2 SQIVND (reference sequence). V lost 7 bases to trimming and J lost 2 bases, with 17 bases between them. This chain's CDR3 is CASKAGLGLNTEAFF. Here the CDR3 DNA reads TGTGCCAGTAAAGCAGGTCTCGGATTAAACACTGAAGCTTTCTTT.

Ten or more counts support this clonotype. The J gene is TRBJ2-1, the V gene TRBV5-1; D is unclear. Germline CDR1 SGHRS, CDR2 YFSETQ. Trimming took 0 bases from V and 0 from J, leaving 10 bases between them. The CDR3 contains 16 residues. CDR3 in DNA: TGCGCCAGCAGCTTGGTTGGGTCCAGCTCCTACAATGAGCAGTTCTTC. Its translation: CASSLVGSSSYNEQFF.

Regarding this clonotype: A much larger clone is a single base away; this may be a read error. The genes are TRBV11-2 and TRBJ2-1, with 9 bases that match TRBD2. Germline V CDR1 and CDR2: SGHAT, FQNNGV. Trimming at V came to 4 bases and at J to 2 bases, leaving 9 bases not matched to a gene. The CDR3 consists of 17 residues. The CDR3 DNA reads as TGTGCCAGCAGCTACCTGGTAGCGGGAGTAGCCTACAATGAGCAGTTCTTC. Encoded protein: CASSYLVAGVAYNEQFF.

The chain employs TRBV15 and TRBJ1-1; no definite D call. V was shortened by 1 base and J by 0 bases, with 12 bases between the two germline ends. The V gene's germline CDR1 is LNHNV and CDR2 YYDKDF (reference sequence). The CDR3 runs to 16 residues. CDR3 coding DNA: TGTGCCACCAGCAGAGTTCAAGGAGGAATGAACACTGAAGCTTTCTTT. Its translation is CATSRVQGGMNTEAFF.

This clonotype was seen only a few times. The chain combines TRBV6-1 with TRBJ1-6; D call uncertain. Germline loops: CDR1 MNHNS, CDR2 SASEGT. The CDR3 covers 13 residues. The V end was cut by 6 bases, the J end by 8 bases, with 11 bases between. The CDR3 coding sequence is TGTGCCAGCAGCCAAGGGTTGTATTCACCCCTCCACTTT. As protein: CASSQGLYSPLHF.

This clonotype came up a few times. CDR3 amino acids: CSVVPTVSYEQYF. DNA of the CDR3: TGCAGCGTTGTACCGACAGTCTCCTACGAGCAGTACTTC. The chain carries TRBV29-1 and TRBJ2-7; D might be TRBD1 (5 bases). Germline-derived CDR1 and CDR2 are SQVTM and ANQGSEA. The CDR3 totals 13 residues. Deletions cut 4 bases from V and 0 bases from J, with 10 bases between.

This clonotype appeared a few times. This chain joins TRBV20-1 and TRBJ1-1, with a weak D call TRBD1 (5 bases). The germline V gene has CDR1 DFQATT and CDR2 SNEGSKA (reference sequence). The CDR3 consists of 14 residues. Trimming removed 2 bases from V and 1 base from J, with 11 bases in between. The CDR3 nucleotides are TGCAGTGCTAGAAGGGGTGGACGGAACACTGAAGCTTTCTTT. This encodes CSARRGGRNTEAFF.

The chain links TRBV20-1 to TRBJ1-5, with 12 bases fitting TRBD1. The CDR3 sequence is 16 residues long. V was pared by 0 bases and J by 7 bases, with 7 bases of the junction left unmatched. Germline loops: CDR1 DFQATT, CDR2 SNEGSKA (reference sequence). CDR3 nucleotide sequence: TGCAGTGCTAGAGATCCCCTGGGACAGGGGGCCCAGCCCCAGCATTTT. This codes for CSARDPLGQGAQPQHF.

This clonotype was picked up many times. V usage is TRBV15 and J usage is TRBJ2-1; tentative D call: TRBD2 (6 bases). The germline V gene has CDR1 LNHNV and CDR2 YYDKDF (reference sequence). V lost 5 bases, J lost 0 bases, and 17 bases lay in between. The CDR3 runs to 17 residues. CDR3 nucleotides: TGTGCCACCAGCCCCGTGGTAGCGGAGAGCTCCTACAATGAGCAGTTCTTC. Translated, it gives CATSPVVAESSYNEQFF.

This clonotype was seen repeatedly, ten times or more. CDR3 in amino acids: CSAPLGPPSPLHF. CDR3 sequence (DNA): TGCAGTGCTCCATTGGGGCCCCCTTCACCCCTCCACTTT. The chain uses TRBV20-1 and TRBJ1-6; tentative D call: TRBD1 (5 bases). Germline-derived CDR1 and CDR2 are DFQATT and SNEGSKA (reference sequence). This CDR3 has 13 residues. V gave up 5 bases and J gave up 9 bases, with 14 bases separating them.

V usage is TRBV29-1 and J usage is TRBJ2-7; 9 bases are a match to TRBD2. This CDR3 region has 14 residues. CDR1 and CDR2 (germline): SQVTM, ANQGSEA. The V and J ends lost 4 bases and 10 bases, in that order; junction bases with no gene match: 14. CDR3 protein: CSVGVRAGGPVQYF. The CDR3 bases are TGCAGCGTTGGGGTGAGAGCGGGAGGCCCCGTACAGTACTTC.

The chain has TRBV12-3 or TRBV12-4 and TRBJ2-2, with D unclear. This CDR3 has 14 residues. Trimming removed 3 bases at V and 5 bases at J, with 10 bases between. The CDR3 loop is CASSFATKTGELFF. Here the CDR3 DNA reads TGTGCCAGCAGTTTCGCGACAAAAACCGGGGAGCTGTTTTTT.

The V call is TRBV10-3, the J call TRBJ2-1; 7 bases line up with TRBD1. V gave up 6 bases and J gave up 6 bases; unmatched junction bases: 11. Germline CDR1 and CDR2: ENHRY and SYGVKD. This CDR3 is built from 15 residues. The CDR3 spells CAISNPGQSGNEQFF. DNA for the CDR3: TGTGCCATCAGCAACCCGGGACAGTCCGGCAATGAGCAGTTCTTC.

This clonotype was seen at least ten times. This chain joins TRBV4-1 and TRBJ1-4, with D perhaps matching TRBD1 (5 bases). CDR3 length equals 14 residues. With 1 base removed from V and 8 bases from J, the gap between germline ends came to 11 bases. Germline-derived CDR1 and CDR2 are MGHRA and YSYEKL. As DNA, the CDR3 is TGCGCCAGCAGCCAAGGGGGGTTCCCCGAAAAACTGTTTTTT. Translated: CASSQGGFPEKLFF.

The table lists this clonotype with many counts. The rearrangement uses TRBV4-3 and TRBJ2-1; 10 nucleotides line up with TRBD2. CDR1 LGHNA and CDR2 YSLEER come from the germline V gene. Trimming cost V 3 bases and J 8 bases; bases outside gene matches: 16. The CDR3 extends over 18 amino acids. The DNA for the CDR3 is TGCGCCAGCAGCCATCACCCCCCCTCTAGCGGGGGAGTTGATGAGCAGTTCTTC. It translates to CASSHHPPSSGGVDEQFF.

The chain employs TRBV15 and TRBJ2-5; TRBD2 matches 12 bases. CDR1 is LNHNV and CDR2 is YYDKDF in the germline V gene (reference sequence). The V segment lost 4 bases and the J segment 9 bases; nucleotides outside the gene matches: 9. This CDR3 spans 15 amino acids. The DNA for the CDR3 is TGTGCCACCAGCAAGACTAGCGGGGGCTTCCCATCCCAGTACTTC. This codes for CATSKTSGGFPSQYF.

The chain combines TRBV6-1 with TRBJ1-5; 7 nucleotides agree with TRBD1. J lost 6 bases, V lost 7 bases, and 9 bases had no gene match. Germline CDR1 is MNHNS and CDR2 is SASEGT. This CDR3 has 14 residues. CDR3 bases: TGTGCCAGCACCCCCACGACAGGGTTTCAGCCCCAGCATTTT. It yields the protein CASTPTTGFQPQHF.

This clonotype was observed a handful of times. The chain couples TRBV6-1 to TRBJ1-5; 11 bases are shared with TRBD1. The CDR3 totals 14 residues. J was trimmed by 11 bases and V by 6 bases; bases with no gene match: 9. The V gene's germline CDR1 is MNHNS and CDR2 SASEGT. CDR3 bases: TGTGCCAGCAGACCAGGACAGGGGGCGCAAGCCCAGCATTTT. Translated, it gives CASRPGQGAQAQHF.

The rearrangement links TRBV7-2 to TRBJ1-6, with no clear D. V dropped 1 base and J dropped 7 bases, with 14 bases sitting between them. The CDR3 totals 16 residues. CDR1 is SGHTA, CDR2 FQGNSA, per germline. This chain's CDR3 is CASSLEANAGNSPLHF. The DNA of the CDR3 is TGTGCCAGCAGCTTAGAGGCCAACGCGGGGAATTCACCCCTCCACTTT.

The chain employs TRBV7-2 and TRBJ2-7; TRBD1 matches at 7 bases. V lost 3 bases and J lost 5; bases outside the gene matches: 16. The CDR3 sequence is 17 residues long. Germline CDR1 reads SGHTA; CDR2 reads FQGNSA. Here the CDR3 reads CASSFTLQGSRRNEQYF. The DNA for the CDR3 is TGTGCCAGCAGCTTTACACTACAGGGGAGCAGGAGGAACGAGCAGTACTTC.

In DNA form, the CDR3 reads TGTGCCAGCAGCTTTGGACTAGCGGGAGGTTTGGAGACCCAGTACTTC. This sequence encodes CASSFGLAGGLETQYF. The gene calls are TRBV7-2 and TRBJ2-5; the match to TRBD2 covers 14 bases. Germline CDR1 and CDR2: SGHTA and FQGNSA. The CDR3 consists of 16 residues. Trimming took 3 bases from V and 5 from J; bases not matched to a gene: 5.

This clonotype was seen ten or more times. The J gene is TRBJ2-5, the V gene TRBV20-1; TRBD2 matches 14 bases. Germline-derived CDR1 and CDR2 are DFQATT and SNEGSKA (reference sequence). J was trimmed by 4 bases and V by 5 bases; bases with no gene match: 6. The length of the CDR3 is 15 residues. The CDR3, as DNA: TGCAGTGCTGGGACTAGCGGGAGTTTCGCAGAGACCCAGTACTTC. This gives the protein CSAGTSGSFAETQYF.

There are many counts of this clonotype. This CDR3 is CASSNPTGLREQYF. DNA for the CDR3: TGTGCCAGCAGTAACCCGACAGGGCTGCGCGAGCAGTACTTC. The chain employs TRBV28 and TRBJ2-7, with TRBD1 matching 7 bases. V shed 5 bases and J 6 bases; nucleotides not matched to a gene: 10. CDR1 MDHEN and CDR2 SYDVKM come from the germline V gene. The CDR3 contains 14 residues.

This clonotype has a handful of counts. J is TRBJ1-1 and V is TRBV7-8; possibly TRBD1 for D (6 bases). Trimming took off 2 bases at V and 4 bases at J, with 14 bases between the two ends. CDR1 and CDR2 (germline): SGHVS, FQNEAQ. The CDR3 length is 15 residues. The CDR3 region is CASSLFATTGTEAFF. The CDR3 nucleotides are TGTGCCAGCAGCTTATTTGCCACGACAGGCACTGAAGCTTTCTTT.

This clonotype was counted a few times. V usage is TRBV29-1 and J usage is TRBJ2-2, with a weak D call TRBD1 (5 bases). Trimming took off 3 bases at V and 2 bases at J, with 7 bases between the two ends. In germline, CDR1 is SQVTM, CDR2 ANQGSEA. The CDR3 is 13 residues long. The CDR3 DNA follows: TGCAGCGTTGACAGGGCCAACACCGGGGAGCTGTTTTTT. Protein: CSVDRANTGELFF.

The table lists this clonotype with a few counts. V gene TRBV7-2 combines with J gene TRBJ1-2; no firm D call. There are 14 residues in the CDR3. Germline CDR1 and CDR2: SGHTA and FQGNSA. The V end was cut by 1 base, the J end by 2 bases, with 8 bases between. CDR3 amino acids: CASSLVVRNYGYTF. CDR3 bases: TGTGCCAGCAGCTTAGTAGTCAGGAACTATGGCTACACCTTC. The full variable domain, in which reference TRBV7-2 and TRBJ1-2 provide the parts outside the CDR3, is GAGVSQSPSNKVTEKGKDVELRCDPISGHTALYWYRQSLGQGLEFLIYFQGNSAPDKSGLPSDRFSAERTGGSVSTLTIQRTQQEDSAVYLCASSLVVRNYGYTFGSGTRLTVV.

This clonotype has a handful of counts. A read error is possible here, since a much larger clone lies one base away. V and J are TRBV20-1 and TRBJ1-5; D is possibly TRBD1 (5 bases). The V end was cut by 1 base, the J end by 3 bases, with 7 bases between. This CDR3 contains 13 residues. Germline V gives CDR1 DFQATT, CDR2 SNEGSKA (reference sequence). CDR3 DNA sequence: TGCAGTGCTAGAGTGACAGTCAATCAGCCCCAGCATTTT. The encoded protein is CSARVTVNQPQHF.

This clonotype was observed many times. The CDR3 sequence: CASSHPPKAASGAQETQYF. In DNA form, the CDR3 reads TGTGCCAGCAGCCACCCCCCAAAGGCGGCTAGCGGGGCCCAAGAGACCCAGTACTTC. The chain uses TRBV3-1 and TRBJ2-5, with 9 bases lining up with TRBD2. Germline CDR1 is LGHDT and CDR2 is YNNKEL (reference sequence). The CDR3 runs 19 residues. The V and J ends lost 3 bases and 1 base, in that order; junction bases with no gene match: 15.